This T cell receptor (beta chain) was retrieved from a study of T cells after yellow fever vaccination. This clonotype occurred a few times. TCRdb reanalysed the 5' RACE reads using MiXCR and keeps one entry per CDR3 protein. In the table there are 310,000 or so distinct CDR3 sequences, around 7% of which are singletons. Looked up from germline, CDR1 is LGHNA and CDR2 is YSLEER. CDR3 length: 14 amino acids. Trimming removed 1 base from V and 2 bases from J, with 8 bases in between. The clonotype was recovered from a man aged 18 to 29 who received the YFV17D yellow fever vaccine. Sequencing was performed on PBMCs, taken more than 40 days after the first yellow fever vaccination. V usage is TRBV4-3 and J usage is TRBJ2-5; D is unclear. CDR3 DNA sequence: TGCGCCAGCAGCCAAGCGGCAGGACAAGAGACCCAGTACTTC. Translation: CASSQAAGQETQYF.